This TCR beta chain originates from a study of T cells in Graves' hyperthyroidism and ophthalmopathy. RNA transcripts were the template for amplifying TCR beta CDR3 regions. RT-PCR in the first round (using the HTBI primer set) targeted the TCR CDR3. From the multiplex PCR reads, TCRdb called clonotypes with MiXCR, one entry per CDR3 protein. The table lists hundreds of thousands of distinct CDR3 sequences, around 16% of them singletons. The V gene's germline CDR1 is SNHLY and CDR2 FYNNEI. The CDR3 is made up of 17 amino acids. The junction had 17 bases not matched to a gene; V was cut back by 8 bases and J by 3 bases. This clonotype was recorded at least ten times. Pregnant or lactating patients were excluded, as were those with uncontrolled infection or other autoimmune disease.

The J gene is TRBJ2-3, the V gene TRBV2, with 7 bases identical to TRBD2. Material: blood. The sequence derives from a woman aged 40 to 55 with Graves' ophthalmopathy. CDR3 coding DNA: TGTGCCAGCCAGGAAAAGCGGGGACTGAGGGCGACAGATACGCAGTATTTT. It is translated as CASQEKRGLRATDTQYF.